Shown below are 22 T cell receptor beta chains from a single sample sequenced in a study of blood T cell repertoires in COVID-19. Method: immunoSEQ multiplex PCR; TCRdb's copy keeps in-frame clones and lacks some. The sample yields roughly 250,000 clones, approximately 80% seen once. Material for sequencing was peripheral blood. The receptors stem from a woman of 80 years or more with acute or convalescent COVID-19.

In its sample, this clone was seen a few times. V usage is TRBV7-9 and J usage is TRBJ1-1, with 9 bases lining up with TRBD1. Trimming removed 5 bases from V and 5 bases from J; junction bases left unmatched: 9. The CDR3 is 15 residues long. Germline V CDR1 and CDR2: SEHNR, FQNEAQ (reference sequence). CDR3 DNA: TGTGCCAGCAGCCATATGGACAGGGGAGGAACTGAAGCTTTCTTT. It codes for CASSHMDRGGTEAFF.

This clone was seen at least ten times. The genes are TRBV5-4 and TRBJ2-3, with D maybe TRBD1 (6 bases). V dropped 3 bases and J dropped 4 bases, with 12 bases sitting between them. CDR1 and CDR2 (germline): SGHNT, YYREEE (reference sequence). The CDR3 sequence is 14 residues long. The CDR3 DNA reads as TGTGCCAGCAGCTCGGCCTCAGGGGCAGATACGCAGTATTTT. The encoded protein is CASSSASGADTQYF.

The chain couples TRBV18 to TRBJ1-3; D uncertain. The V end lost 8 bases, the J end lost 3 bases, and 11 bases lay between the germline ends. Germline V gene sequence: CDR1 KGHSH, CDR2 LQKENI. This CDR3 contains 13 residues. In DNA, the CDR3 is TGTGCCAGCCGACTTCCGCTTGGAAACACCATATATTTT. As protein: CASRLPLGNTIYF.

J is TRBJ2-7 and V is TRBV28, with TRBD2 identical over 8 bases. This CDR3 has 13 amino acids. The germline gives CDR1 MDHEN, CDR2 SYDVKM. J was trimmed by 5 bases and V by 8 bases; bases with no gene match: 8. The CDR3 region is CASQRGRKDEQYF. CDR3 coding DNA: TGTGCCAGCCAACGCGGGAGGAAAGACGAGCAGTACTTC. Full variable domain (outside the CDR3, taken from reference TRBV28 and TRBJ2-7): DVKVTQSSRYLVKRTGEKVFLECVQDMDHENMFWYRQDPGLGLRLIYFSYDVKMKEKGDIPEGYSVSREKKERFSLILESASTNQTSMYLCASQRGRKDEQYFGPGTRLTVT.

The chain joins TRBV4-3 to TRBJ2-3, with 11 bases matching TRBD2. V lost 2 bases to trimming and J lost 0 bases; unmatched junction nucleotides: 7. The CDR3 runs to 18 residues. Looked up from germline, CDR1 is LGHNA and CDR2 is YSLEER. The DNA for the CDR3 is TGCGCCAGCAGCCAACTGACTAGCGGGGTTCGTAGCACAGATACGCAGTATTTT. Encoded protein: CASSQLTSGVRSTDTQYF.

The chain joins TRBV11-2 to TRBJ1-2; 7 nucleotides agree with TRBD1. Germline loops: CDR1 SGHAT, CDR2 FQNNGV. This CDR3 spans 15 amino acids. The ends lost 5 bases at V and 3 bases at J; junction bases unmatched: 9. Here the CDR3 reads CASSPGDSAYYGYTF. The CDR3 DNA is TGTGCCAGCAGCCCGGGGGACAGCGCCTACTATGGCTACACCTTC.

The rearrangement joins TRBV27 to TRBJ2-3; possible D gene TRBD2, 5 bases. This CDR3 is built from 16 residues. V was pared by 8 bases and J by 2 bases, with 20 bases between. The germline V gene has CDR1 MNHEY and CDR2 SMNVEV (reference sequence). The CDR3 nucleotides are TGTGCCAGCTCATCTCCGGGTGGCGGGCTCACAGATACGCAGTATTTT. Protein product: CASSSPGGGLTDTQYF.

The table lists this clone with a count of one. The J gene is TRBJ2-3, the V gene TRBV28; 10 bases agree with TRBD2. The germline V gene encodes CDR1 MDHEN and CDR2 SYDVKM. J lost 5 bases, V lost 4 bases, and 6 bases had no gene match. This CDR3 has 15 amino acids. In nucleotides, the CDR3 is TGTGCCAGCAGTTCTAGCGGGAGAAGTGGAGATACGCAGTATTTT. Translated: CASSSSGRSGDTQYF.

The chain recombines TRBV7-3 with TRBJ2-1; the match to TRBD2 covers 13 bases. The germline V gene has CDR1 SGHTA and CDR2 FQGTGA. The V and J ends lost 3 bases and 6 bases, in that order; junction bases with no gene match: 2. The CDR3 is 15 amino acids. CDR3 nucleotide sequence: TGTGCCAGCAGCTTTACTAGCGGGGGGGTCAATGAGCAGTTCTTC. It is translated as CASSFTSGGVNEQFF.

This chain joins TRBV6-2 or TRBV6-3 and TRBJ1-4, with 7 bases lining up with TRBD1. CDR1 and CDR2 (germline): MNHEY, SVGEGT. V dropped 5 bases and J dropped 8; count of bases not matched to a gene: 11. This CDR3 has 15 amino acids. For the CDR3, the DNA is TGTGCCAGCAGTGACACCGGGACAGCAGGGGAAAAACTGTTTTTT. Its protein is CASSDTGTAGEKLFF.

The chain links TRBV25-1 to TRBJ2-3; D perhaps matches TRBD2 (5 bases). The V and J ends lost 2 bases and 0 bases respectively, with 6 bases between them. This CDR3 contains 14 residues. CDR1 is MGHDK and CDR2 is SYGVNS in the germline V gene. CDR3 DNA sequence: TGTGCCAGCAGTGAAGGAGGAAGCACAGATACGCAGTATTTT. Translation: CASSEGGSTDTQYF.

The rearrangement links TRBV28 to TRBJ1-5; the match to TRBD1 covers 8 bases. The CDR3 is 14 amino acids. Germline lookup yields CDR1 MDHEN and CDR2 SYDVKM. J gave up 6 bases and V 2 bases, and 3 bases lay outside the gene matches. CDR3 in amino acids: CASSLAGGTQPQHF. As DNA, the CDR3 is TGTGCCAGCAGTTTAGCAGGGGGCACTCAGCCCCAGCATTTT. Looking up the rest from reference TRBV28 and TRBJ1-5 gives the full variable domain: DVKVTQSSRYLVKRTGEKVFLECVQDMDHENMFWYRQDPGLGLRLIYFSYDVKMKEKGDIPEGYSVSREKKERFSLILESASTNQTSMYLCASSLAGGTQPQHFGDGTRLSIL.

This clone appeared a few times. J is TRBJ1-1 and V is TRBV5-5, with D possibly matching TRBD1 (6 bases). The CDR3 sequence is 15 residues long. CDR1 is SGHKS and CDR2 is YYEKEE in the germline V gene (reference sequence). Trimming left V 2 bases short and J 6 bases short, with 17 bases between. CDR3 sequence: CASSFSGTSGPEAFF. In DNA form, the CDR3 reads TGTGCCAGCAGCTTTTCCGGGACATCTGGCCCTGAAGCTTTCTTT.

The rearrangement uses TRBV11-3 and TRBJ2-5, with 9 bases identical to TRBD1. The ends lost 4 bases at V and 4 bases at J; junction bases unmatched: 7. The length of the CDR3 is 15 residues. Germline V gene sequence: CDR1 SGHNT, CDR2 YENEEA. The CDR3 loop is CASSSGQGRGETQYF. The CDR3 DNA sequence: TGTGCCAGCAGCTCTGGACAGGGGAGAGGAGAGACCCAGTACTTC.

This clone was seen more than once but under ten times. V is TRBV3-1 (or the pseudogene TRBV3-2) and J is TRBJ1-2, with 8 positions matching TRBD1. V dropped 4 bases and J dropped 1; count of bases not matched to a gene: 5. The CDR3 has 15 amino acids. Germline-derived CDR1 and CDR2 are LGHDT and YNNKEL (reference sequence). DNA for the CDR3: TGTGCCAGCAGCCTAACAGGGGGGCATAACTATGGCTACACCTTC. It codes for CASSLTGGHNYGYTF.

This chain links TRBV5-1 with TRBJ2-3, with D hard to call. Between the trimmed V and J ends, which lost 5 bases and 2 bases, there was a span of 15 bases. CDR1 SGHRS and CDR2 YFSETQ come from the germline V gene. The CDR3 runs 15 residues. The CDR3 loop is CASRKATENTDTQYF. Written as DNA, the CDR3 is TGCGCCAGCAGAAAAGCGACGGAGAACACAGATACGCAGTATTTT.

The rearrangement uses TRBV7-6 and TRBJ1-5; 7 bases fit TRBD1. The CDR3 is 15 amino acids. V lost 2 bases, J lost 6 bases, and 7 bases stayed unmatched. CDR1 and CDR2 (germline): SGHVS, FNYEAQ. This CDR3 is CASSLRTGESQPQHF. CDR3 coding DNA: TGTGCCAGCAGCTTAAGAACAGGGGAGAGTCAGCCCCAGCATTTT.

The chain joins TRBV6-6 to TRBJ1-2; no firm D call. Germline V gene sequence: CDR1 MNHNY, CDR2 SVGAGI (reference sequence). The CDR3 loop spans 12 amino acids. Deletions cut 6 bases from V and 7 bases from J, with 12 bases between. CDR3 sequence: CASRGPEGGYTF. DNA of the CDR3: TGTGCCAGCAGAGGGCCGGAGGGTGGCTACACCTTC.

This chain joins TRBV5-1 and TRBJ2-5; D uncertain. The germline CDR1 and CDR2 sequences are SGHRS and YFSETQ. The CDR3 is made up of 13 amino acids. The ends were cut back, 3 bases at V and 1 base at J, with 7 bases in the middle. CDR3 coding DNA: TGCGCCAGCAGCTCCCTCCTCCAAGAGACCCAGTACTTC. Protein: CASSSLLQETQYF.

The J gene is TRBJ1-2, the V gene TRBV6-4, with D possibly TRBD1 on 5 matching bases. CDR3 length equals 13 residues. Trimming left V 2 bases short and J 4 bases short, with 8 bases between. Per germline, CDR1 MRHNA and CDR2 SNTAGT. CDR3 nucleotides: TGTGCCAGCAGTGACGCCGGGGGCTATGGCTACACCTTC. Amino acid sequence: CASSDAGGYGYTF.

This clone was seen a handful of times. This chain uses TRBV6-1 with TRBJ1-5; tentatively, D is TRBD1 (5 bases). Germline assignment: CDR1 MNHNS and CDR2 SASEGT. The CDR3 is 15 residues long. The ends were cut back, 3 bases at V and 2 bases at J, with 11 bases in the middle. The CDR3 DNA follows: TGTGCCAGCAGTGAGCAGGGTATCGGCAATCAGCCCCAGCATTTT. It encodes CASSEQGIGNQPQHF.

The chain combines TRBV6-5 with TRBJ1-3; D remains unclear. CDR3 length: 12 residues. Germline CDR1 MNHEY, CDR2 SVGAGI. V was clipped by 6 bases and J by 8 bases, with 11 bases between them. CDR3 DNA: TGTGCCAGCAGGGGCCATGAGCACACCATATATTTT. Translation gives CASRGHEHTIYF.